The 9 T cell receptor beta chains given below trace back to one sample, sequenced in a study of CD8+ T cells in alopecia areata. Following extraction, RNA underwent reverse transcription to cDNA, which served as the sequencing template. Measured with immunoSEQ multiplex PCR; TCRdb has only the in-frame clones, and not every one. The sample has some 170,000 clones; roughly 70% are singletons. The sample in question was CD8+ T cells sorted from blood, obtained at week 0. These receptors all stem from a human donor with alopecia areata.

This rearrangement joins TRBV7-9 to TRBJ2-7, with 7 bases matching TRBD1. The germline V gene has CDR1 SEHNR and CDR2 FQNEAQ (reference sequence). The CDR3 is 11 residues long. V dropped 5 bases and J dropped 7; count of bases not matched to a gene: 2. CDR3 coding DNA: TGTGCCAGCAGCCTGGACAGGGAGCAGTACTTC. This translates into CASSLDREQYF. Using reference TRBV7-9 and TRBJ2-7 for the parts outside the CDR3, the full variable domain is DTGVSQNPRHKITKRGQNVTFRCDPISEHNRLYWYRQTLGQGPEFLTYFQNEAQLEKSRLLSDRFSAERPKGSFSTLEIQRTEQGDSAMYLCASSLDREQYFGPGTRLTVT.

The rearrangement links TRBV15 to TRBJ1-2, with D hard to call. V was cut by 2 bases and J by 0 bases, with 13 bases left in between. Per the germline V gene, CDR1 is LNHNV and CDR2 is YYDKDF (reference sequence). The CDR3 runs to 16 residues. The CDR3 DNA is TGTGCCACCAGCAGATCTCTTACTGACTCTAACTATGGCTACACCTTC. Translating gives CATSRSLTDSNYGYTF.

The J gene is TRBJ2-7, the V gene TRBV4-1; tentatively, D is TRBD1 (7 bases). This CDR3 spans 16 amino acids. Looked up from germline, CDR1 is MGHRA and CDR2 is YSYEKL. Between the trimmed V and J ends, which lost 0 bases and 6 bases, there was a span of 18 bases. The CDR3 sequence is CASSQDGSGGTFEQYF. For the CDR3, the DNA is TGCGCCAGCAGCCAAGATGGGTCAGGGGGGACTTTCGAGCAGTACTTC.

The genes are TRBV19 and TRBJ2-1; D uncertain. The V gene lost 8 bases and the J gene lost 8 bases, with 13 bases spanning the gap. Germline V lookup: CDR1 LNHDA, CDR2 SQIVND (reference sequence). CDR3 length: 12 residues. CDR3 bases: TGTGCCAGTTCCGCCAATCGGTATGAGCAGTTCTTC. Translated: CASSANRYEQFF.

The table lists this clone with a few counts. Other DNA sequences from this sample encode an identical CDR3 as well. The chain joins TRBV18 to TRBJ1-2, with D maybe TRBD1 (5 bases). V shed 0 bases and J shed 5 bases, with 10 bases lying between them. The CDR3 is made up of 14 amino acids. The germline V gene has CDR1 KGHSH and CDR2 LQKENI. The CDR3 DNA reads TGTGCCAGCTCACCACCGACAGAGTCTTATGGCTACACCTTC. This sequence encodes CASSPPTESYGYTF. Looking up the rest from reference TRBV18 and TRBJ1-2 gives the full variable domain: NAGVMQNPRHLVRRRGQEARLRCSPMKGHSHVYWYRQLPEEGLKFMVYLQKENIIDESGMPKERFSAEFPKEGPSILRIQQVVRGDSAAYFCASSPPTESYGYTFGSGTRLTVV.

The rearrangement links TRBV7-9 to TRBJ2-7; D might be TRBD2 (6 bases). V lost 10 bases, J lost 2 bases, and 18 bases lay in between. The CDR3 is 14 residues long. Germline V gene data show CDR1 as SEHNR and CDR2 as FQNEAQ (reference sequence). The CDR3 coding sequence is TGTGCCACCTCGTCAGCGGGTGTAACCTACGAGCAGTACTTC. Protein: CATSSAGVTYEQYF.

This chain links TRBV29-1 with TRBJ1-5, with D perhaps matching TRBD1 (6 bases). The ends were cut back, 7 bases at V and 2 bases at J, with 12 bases in the middle. Germline V gene data show CDR1 as SQVTM and CDR2 as ANQGSEA. The CDR3 has 13 residues. CDR3 sequence: CSATGIGNQPQHF. For the CDR3, the DNA is TGCAGCGCAACAGGGATCGGCAATCAGCCCCAGCATTTT.

The chain uses TRBV13 and TRBJ1-2, with TRBD1 as a possible D gene (5 bases). Trimming stripped 1 base from V and 8 bases from J, with 14 bases between. This CDR3 is built from 14 residues. The germline gives CDR1 PRHDT, CDR2 FYEKMQ (reference sequence). In nucleotides, the CDR3 is TGTGCCAGCAGCTTAGCCGGGGGATCTAGAGGCTACACCTTC. It yields the protein CASSLAGGSRGYTF.

The V and J genes are TRBV29-1 and TRBJ2-7; D is perhaps TRBD1 (6 bases). V lost 2 bases, J lost 0 bases, and 14 bases lay in between. This CDR3 is 15 amino acids long. The germline V gene encodes CDR1 SQVTM and CDR2 ANQGSEA. The CDR3 bases are TGCAGCGTTGAATTGGGACAAAGGAGCTCCTACGAGCAGTACTTC. This translates into CSVELGQRSSYEQYF.